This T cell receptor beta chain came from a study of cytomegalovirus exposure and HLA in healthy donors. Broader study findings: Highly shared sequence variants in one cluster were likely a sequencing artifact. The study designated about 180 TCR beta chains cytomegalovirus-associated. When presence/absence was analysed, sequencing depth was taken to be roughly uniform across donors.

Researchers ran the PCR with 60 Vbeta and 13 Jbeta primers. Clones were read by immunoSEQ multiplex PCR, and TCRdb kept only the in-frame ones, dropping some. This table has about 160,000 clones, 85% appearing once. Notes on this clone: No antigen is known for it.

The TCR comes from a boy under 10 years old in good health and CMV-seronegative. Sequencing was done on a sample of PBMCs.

The CDR3 DNA is TGCGCCAGCAGCACCGGAAGTTCGGGGGGTCGGCAGTTCTTC. This encodes CASSTGSSGGRQFF. The V call is TRBV5-1, the J call TRBJ2-1; TRBD2 aligns across 7 bases. This CDR3 is 14 amino acids long. CDR1 and CDR2 (germline): SGHRS, YFSETQ. V was pared by 4 bases and J by 12 bases, with 13 bases of the junction left unmatched.